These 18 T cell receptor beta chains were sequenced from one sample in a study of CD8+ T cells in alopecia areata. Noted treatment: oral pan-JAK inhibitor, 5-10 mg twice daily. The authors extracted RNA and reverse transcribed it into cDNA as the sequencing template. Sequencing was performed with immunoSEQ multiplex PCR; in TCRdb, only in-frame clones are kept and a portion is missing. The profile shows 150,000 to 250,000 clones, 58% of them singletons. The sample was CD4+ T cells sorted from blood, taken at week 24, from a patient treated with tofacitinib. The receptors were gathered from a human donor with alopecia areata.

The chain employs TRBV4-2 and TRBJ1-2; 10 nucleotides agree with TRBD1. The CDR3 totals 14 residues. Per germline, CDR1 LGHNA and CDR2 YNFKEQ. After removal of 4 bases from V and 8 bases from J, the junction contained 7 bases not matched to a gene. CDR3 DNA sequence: TGTGCCAGCAGCCCCGGGACAGGGGTACGCGGCTACACCTTC. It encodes CASSPGTGVRGYTF.

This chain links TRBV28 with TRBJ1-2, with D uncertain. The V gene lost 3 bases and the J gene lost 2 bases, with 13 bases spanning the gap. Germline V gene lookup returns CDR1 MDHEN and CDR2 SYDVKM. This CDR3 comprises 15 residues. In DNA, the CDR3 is TGTGCCAGCAGTTTCGGCGCGGTCGGAAACTATGGCTACACCTTC. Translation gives CASSFGAVGNYGYTF.

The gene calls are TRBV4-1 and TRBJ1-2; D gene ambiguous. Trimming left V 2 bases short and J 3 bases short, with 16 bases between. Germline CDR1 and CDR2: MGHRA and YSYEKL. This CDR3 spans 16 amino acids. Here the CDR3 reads CASSQLFREDDYGYTF. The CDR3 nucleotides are TGCGCCAGCAGCCAACTCTTTAGGGAAGACGACTATGGCTACACCTTC.

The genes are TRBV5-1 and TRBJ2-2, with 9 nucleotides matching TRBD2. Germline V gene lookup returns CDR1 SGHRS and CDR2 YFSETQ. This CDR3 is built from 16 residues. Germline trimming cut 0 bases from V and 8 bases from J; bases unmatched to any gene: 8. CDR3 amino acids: CASSLDASGVVGELFF. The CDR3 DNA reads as TGCGCCAGCAGCTTGGATGCTAGCGGGGTCGTTGGGGAGCTGTTTTTT.

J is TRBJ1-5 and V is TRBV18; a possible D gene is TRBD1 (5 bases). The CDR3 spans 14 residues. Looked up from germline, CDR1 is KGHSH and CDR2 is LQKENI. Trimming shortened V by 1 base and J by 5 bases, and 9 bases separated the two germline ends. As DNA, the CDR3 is TGTGCCAGCTCACCACGGGGGGGAGATCAGCCCCAGCATTTT. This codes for CASSPRGGDQPQHF. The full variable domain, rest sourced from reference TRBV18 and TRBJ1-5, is NAGVMQNPRHLVRRRGQEARLRCSPMKGHSHVYWYRQLPEEGLKFMVYLQKENIIDESGMPKERFSAEFPKEGPSILRIQQVVRGDSAAYFCASSPRGGDQPQHFGDGTRLSIL.

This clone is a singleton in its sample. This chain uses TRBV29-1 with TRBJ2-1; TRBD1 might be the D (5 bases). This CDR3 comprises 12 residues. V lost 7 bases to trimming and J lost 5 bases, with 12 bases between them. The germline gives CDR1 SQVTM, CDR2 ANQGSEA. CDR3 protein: CSANDSNNEQFF. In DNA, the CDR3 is TGCAGCGCCAACGACAGTAACAATGAGCAGTTCTTC.

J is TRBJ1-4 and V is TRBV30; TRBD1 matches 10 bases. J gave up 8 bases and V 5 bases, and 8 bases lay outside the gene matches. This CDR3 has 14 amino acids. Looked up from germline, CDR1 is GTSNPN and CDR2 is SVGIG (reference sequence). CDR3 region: CAWQTGTGEEKLFF. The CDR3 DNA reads TGTGCCTGGCAAACCGGGACAGGGGAAGAAAAACTGTTTTTT.

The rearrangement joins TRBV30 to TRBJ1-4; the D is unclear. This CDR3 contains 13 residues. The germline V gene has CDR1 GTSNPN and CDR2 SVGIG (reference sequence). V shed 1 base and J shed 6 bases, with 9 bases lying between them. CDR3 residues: CAWSGGLDEKLFF. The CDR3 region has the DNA TGTGCCTGGAGTGGAGGACTGGATGAAAAACTGTTTTTT.

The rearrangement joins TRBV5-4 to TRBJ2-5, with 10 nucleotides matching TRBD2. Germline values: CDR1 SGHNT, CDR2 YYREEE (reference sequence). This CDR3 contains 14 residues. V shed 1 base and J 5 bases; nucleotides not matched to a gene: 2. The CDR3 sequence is CASSLLAGAETQYF. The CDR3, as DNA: TGTGCCAGCAGCTTGCTAGCGGGAGCGGAGACCCAGTACTTC.

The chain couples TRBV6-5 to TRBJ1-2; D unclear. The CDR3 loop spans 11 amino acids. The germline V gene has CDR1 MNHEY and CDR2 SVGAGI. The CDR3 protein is CDWAVNYGYTF. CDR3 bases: TGTGACTGGGCGGTGAACTATGGCTACACCTTC.

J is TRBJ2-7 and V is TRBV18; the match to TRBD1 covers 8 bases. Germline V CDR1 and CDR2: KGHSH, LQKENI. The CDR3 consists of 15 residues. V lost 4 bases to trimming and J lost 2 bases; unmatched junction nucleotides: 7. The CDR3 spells CASSLEQGEPYEQYF. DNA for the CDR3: TGTGCCAGCTCACTAGAACAGGGGGAGCCCTACGAGCAGTACTTC. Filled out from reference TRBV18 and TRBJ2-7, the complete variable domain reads NAGVMQNPRHLVRRRGQEARLRCSPMKGHSHVYWYRQLPEEGLKFMVYLQKENIIDESGMPKERFSAEFPKEGPSILRIQQVVRGDSAAYFCASSLEQGEPYEQYFGPGTRLTVT.

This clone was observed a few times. In nucleotides, the CDR3 is TGTGCCATCAGTGAGTTTCCAGCCTCCTACGAGCAGTACTTC. Its protein product is CAISEFPASYEQYF. V usage is TRBV10-3 and J usage is TRBJ2-7; D gene unclear. CDR3 length: 14 residues. CDR1 is ENHRY and CDR2 is SYGVKD in the germline V gene. Trimming removed 1 base from V and 0 bases from J, with 7 bases in between.

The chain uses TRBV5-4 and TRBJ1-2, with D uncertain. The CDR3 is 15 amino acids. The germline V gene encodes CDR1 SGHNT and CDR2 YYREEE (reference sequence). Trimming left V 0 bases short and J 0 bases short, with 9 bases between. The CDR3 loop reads CASSLVGVTNYGYTF. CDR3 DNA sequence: TGTGCCAGCAGCTTGGTCGGGGTTACTAACTATGGCTACACCTTC.

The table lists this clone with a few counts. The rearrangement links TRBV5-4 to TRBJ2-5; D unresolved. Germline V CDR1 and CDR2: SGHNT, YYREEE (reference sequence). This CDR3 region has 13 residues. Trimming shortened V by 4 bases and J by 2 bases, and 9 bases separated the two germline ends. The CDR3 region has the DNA TGTGCCAGCAGCCACAGAGATCAAGAGACCCAGTACTTC. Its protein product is CASSHRDQETQYF.

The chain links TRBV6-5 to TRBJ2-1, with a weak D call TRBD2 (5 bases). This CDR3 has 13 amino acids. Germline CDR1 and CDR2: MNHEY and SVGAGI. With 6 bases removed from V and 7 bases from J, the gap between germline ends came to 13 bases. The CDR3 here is CASSRGDGNEQFF. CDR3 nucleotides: TGTGCCAGCAGCCGGGGAGACGGGAATGAGCAGTTCTTC.

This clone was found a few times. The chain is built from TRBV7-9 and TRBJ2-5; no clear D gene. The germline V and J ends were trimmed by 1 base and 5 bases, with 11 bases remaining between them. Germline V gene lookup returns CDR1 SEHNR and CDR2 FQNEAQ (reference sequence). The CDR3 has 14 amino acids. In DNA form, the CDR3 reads TGTGCCAGCAGCTTAGGTCCCTCGGCGGAGACCCAGTACTTC. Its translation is CASSLGPSAETQYF.

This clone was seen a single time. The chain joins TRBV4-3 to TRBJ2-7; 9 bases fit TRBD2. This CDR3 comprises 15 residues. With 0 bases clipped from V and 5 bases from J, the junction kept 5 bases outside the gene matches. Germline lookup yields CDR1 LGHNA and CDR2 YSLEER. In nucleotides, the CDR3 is TGCGCCAGCAGCCAAGAAGGGACTAGCTTCCACGAGCAGTACTTC. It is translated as CASSQEGTSFHEQYF.

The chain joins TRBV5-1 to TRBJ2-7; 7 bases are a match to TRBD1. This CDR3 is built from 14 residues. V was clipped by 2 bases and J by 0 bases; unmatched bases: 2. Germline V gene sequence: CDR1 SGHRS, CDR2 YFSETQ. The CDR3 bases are TGCGCCAGCAGCTTAGAGGGGGCCTCCTACGAGCAGTACTTC. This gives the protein CASSLEGASYEQYF.